This T cell receptor (beta chain) stems from a study of blood T cell repertoires in COVID-19. Study details: Collection of acute and convalescent COVID-19 samples took place in the United States, Italy and Spain. Nucleic acid was either cDNA or gDNA, and it came from T cells, B-cell-depleted T cells, or PBMCs.

In the source study's methods: The assay estimated nucleated cells by amplifying reference gene primers. This table comes from immunoSEQ multiplex PCR, and its TCRdb copy is limited to in-frame clones, with some not included. V and J calls and clone size are those listed in that table; D and trimming were worked out from the DNA. The table has some 70,000 clones, nearly 80% seen once; the top ten hold approximately 6.8%. There are 14 residues in the CDR3. V lost 5 bases and J lost 4, with 14 bases in between. Germline lookup yields CDR1 SGHTA and CDR2 FQGNSA. The receptor's source is a woman aged 55-69 years with acute or convalescent COVID-19. The chain links TRBV7-2 to TRBJ1-2; no firm D call. The sample consisted of peripheral blood. The CDR3: CASSLDTSSYGYTF. For the CDR3, the DNA is TGTGCCAGCAGCCTCGACACTTCCAGCTATGGCTACACCTTC.